The rows below give T cell receptor beta chains drawn from one sample of a study of blood T cell repertoires in COVID-19. Method: immunoSEQ multiplex PCR; TCRdb's copy keeps in-frame clones and lacks some. The repertoire has 200,000 to 300,000 clones, 80% to 95% of them found once; the top ten carry over 0.65%. Sequencing used peripheral blood. Source of these receptors: a man aged 25-40 years with COVID-19, enrolled during active disease. Each CDR3 is given with its conserved first and last residue. A D gene is named only where the DNA matches it firmly. Not all rows give a size; the values are once, few, many and, for expanded clones, a class.

D,size,J,V,DNA,CDR3
TRBD2,-,TRBJ2-7,TRBV15,TGTGCCACCAGCCCGCGGGGGGATTCCTACGAGCAGTACTTC,CATSPRGDSYEQYF
TRBD2,-,TRBJ2-5,TRBV9,TGTGCCAGCAGCGCACATGGGACTAGCGGGGTTGGGGAGACCCAGTACTTC,CASSAHGTSGVGETQYF
-,-,TRBJ1-6,TRBV30,TGTGCCTGGAAGGGGGGGGGCTCCTATAATTCACCCCTCCACTTT,CAWKGGGSYNSPLHF
-,-,TRBJ1-1,TRBV28,TGTGCCAGCAGTGAGAGCTCGGGGACTGAAGCTTTCTTT,CASSESSGTEAFF
TRBD1,-,TRBJ2-7,TRBV11-1,TGTGCCAGCAGCTCGACAGGGAACACTAGGGAGCAGTACTTC,CASSSTGNTREQYF
-,-,TRBJ1-5,TRBV2,TGTGCCAGCAGAAAGACAGGTGACCAGCCCCAGCATTTT,CASRKTGDQPQHF
-,-,TRBJ1-5,TRBV6-5,TGTGCCAGCCAAAAGGCAGGGGGCAATCAGCCCCAGCATTTT,CASQKAGGNQPQHF
TRBD1,few,TRBJ1-1,TRBV5-1,TGCGCCAGCAGCTTGGACAGGGGGAACACTGAAGCTTTCTTT,CASSLDRGNTEAFF
TRBD1,-,TRBJ1-1,TRBV5-1,TGCGCCAGCAGCGCACACAGGGGAGTAAGGACTGAAGCTTTCTTT,CASSAHRGVRTEAFF
TRBD1,-,TRBJ1-2,TRBV24-1,TGTGCCACCGGGACAGGTCATGGCTACACCTTC,CATGTGHGYTF
TRBD1,-,TRBJ2-7,TRBV7-9,TGTGCCAGCAGCTTGCTCAGGACAGGGGGCTTTTTGTACGAGCAGTACTTC,CASSLLRTGGFLYEQYF
-,-,TRBJ2-7,TRBV5-1,TGCGCCAGCAGCTTGTCCACAGGGTTGCAGGCCTACGAGCAGTACTTC,CASSLSTGLQAYEQYF
-,-,TRBJ1-2,TRBV5-5,TGTGCCAGCAGCCCAAATCACATGCTAACTATCCATCCCTTC,CASSPNHMLTIHPF
-,once,TRBJ1-1,TRBV2,TGTGCCAGCAGAGACACCGAAAACACTGAAGCTTTCTTT,CASRDTENTEAFF
TRBD1,-,TRBJ1-3,TRBV10-3,TGTGCCATCAGCCTACTGGGACAGGGAAACACCATATATTTT,CAISLLGQGNTIYF
-,-,TRBJ1-3,TRBV3-1/TRBV3-2,TGTGCCAGCAGCCAAGTGGGTAGGGGATTATTTGGAAACACCATATATTTT,CASSQVGRGLFGNTIYF
-,-,TRBJ1-4,TRBV9,TGTGCCAGCAGCGCGCCAGATCTTAATGAAAAACTGTTTTTT,CASSAPDLNEKLFF
-,-,TRBJ2-7,TRBV6-5,TGTGCCAGCAATACAGGGTTTTCCTACGAGCAGTACTTC,CASNTGFSYEQYF
TRBD2,once,TRBJ2-3,TRBV7-3,TGTGCCAGCAGTGCACGGCTAGCGGGGACAGATACGCAGTATTTT,CASSARLAGTDTQYF
-,-,TRBJ2-1,TRBV30,TGTGCCTGGAGCGGTACCCGACTAATAACCTACAATGAGCAGTTCTTC,CAWSGTRLITYNEQFF
TRBD2,-,TRBJ2-1,TRBV6-5,TGTGCCAGCAGCCGCGGGGGGGCAATCCATGAGCAGTTCTTC,CASSRGGAIHEQFF
TRBD2,-,TRBJ2-3,TRBV10-1,TGCGCCAGCAGTGAAGCGGGGGTAGATACGCAGTATTTT,CASSEAGVDTQYF
TRBD1,-,TRBJ1-2,TRBV7-9,TGTGCCAGCAGCTCCCAGGGGGCCGTAAACTATGGCTACACCTTC,CASSSQGAVNYGYTF
-,once,TRBJ2-2,TRBV9,TGTGCCAGCAGCGTAGTTAGCACCGGGGAGCTGTTTTTT,CASSVVSTGELFF
-,-,TRBJ1-1,TRBV9,TGTGCCAGCAGCGCATCTTCGACAGTCGGAACTGAAGCTTTCTTT,CASSASSTVGTEAFF
-,-,TRBJ1-6,TRBV6-1,TGTGCCAGCAGTGAAGATATCGGGGATTCACCCCTCCACTTT,CASSEDIGDSPLHF
-,once,TRBJ1-2,TRBV2,TGTGCCAGCAGTGAAGCTGAGGTCCAGATGTATGGCTACACCTTC,CASSEAEVQMYGYTF
-,-,TRBJ1-4,TRBV12-3/TRBV12-4,TGTGCCAGCAGTTTCGGGGTGCCGGAAAAACTGTTTTTT,CASSFGVPEKLFF
-,-,TRBJ1-5,TRBV30,TGTGCCTGGAGTGTTCGAGGGTCGGGCAATCAGCCCCAGCATTTT,CAWSVRGSGNQPQHF
-,-,TRBJ1-5,TRBV12-5,TGTGCTAGTGGTTTGGGGCAGGAACCTTATCAGCCCCAGCATTTT,CASGLGQEPYQPQHF
-,-,TRBJ2-5,TRBV27,TGTGCCAGCAGCTATGGGGCAGAAGAGACCCAGTACTTC,CASSYGAEETQYF
-,-,TRBJ1-1,TRBV27,TGTGCCAGCAGTTTATTTCCCGGACAGATCCTGAACACTGAAGCTTTCTTT,CASSLFPGQILNTEAFF
TRBD1,-,TRBJ2-1,TRBV30,TGTGCCTGGAGGCAGGGGGCGCGCAATGAGCAGTTCTTC,CAWRQGARNEQFF
TRBD1,-,TRBJ1-6,TRBV3-1/TRBV3-2,TGTGCCAGCAGCCGGACAGGGGGCAATTTTGGGTCACCCCTCCACTTT,CASSRTGGNFGSPLHF
TRBD1,-,TRBJ1-2,TRBV25-1,TGTGCCAGCAGTGAATGGAAGGGACAGGGGGTTGGCTACACCTTC,CASSEWKGQGVGYTF
-,once,TRBJ2-7,TRBV6-1,TGTGCCAGCAGTGAAATAGGGACTCAAATCTCCTACGAGCAGTACTTC,CASSEIGTQISYEQYF
-,few,TRBJ2-2,TRBV10-1,TGCGCCAGCAGTGAGTCGAGGCCGGGGGCGAACACCGGGGAGCTGTTTTTT,CASSESRPGANTGELFF
TRBD1,-,TRBJ1-1,TRBV18,TGTGCCAGCTCACCAACAACAGGGGCCTTGAACACTGAAGCTTTCTTT,CASSPTTGALNTEAFF
TRBD1,-,TRBJ1-1,TRBV10-3,TGTGCCATCAGTGACCGGGACAGGGGCGGCACTGAAGCTTTCTTT,CAISDRDRGGTEAFF
-,many,TRBJ1-1,TRBV3-1/TRBV3-2,TGTGCCAGCAGCCCCAGTGACCCCGGGAGCTTGGTCATGAACACTGAAGCTTTCTTT,CASSPSDPGSLVMNTEAFF
-,-,TRBJ2-7,TRBV25-1,TGTGCCAGCACCGGCCAGGGCATGGGGTCCGAGCAGTACTTC,CASTGQGMGSEQYF
-,-,TRBJ2-7,TRBV4-1,TGCGCCAGCAGCCAAGAGCGGGGAACCTACGAGCAGTACTTC,CASSQERGTYEQYF
TRBD2,-,TRBJ2-3,TRBV24-1,TGTGCCACCAGTGATCCGACTAGCGGGGGGGAAGATACGCAGTATTTT,CATSDPTSGGEDTQYF
TRBD1,-,TRBJ2-2,TRBV6-1,TGTGCCAGCAGTGAGGACAGGGGGCGGGCCGGGGAGCTGTTTTTT,CASSEDRGRAGELFF
TRBD2,-,TRBJ2-3,TRBV4-1,TGCGCCAGCAGCCGAACTAGCGGCCTTAGCACAGATACGCAGTATTTT,CASSRTSGLSTDTQYF
-,-,TRBJ2-3,TRBV11-2,TGTGCCAGCAGCCCCCCCCGGGGCACAGATACGCAGTATTTT,CASSPPRGTDTQYF
TRBD1,-,TRBJ1-4,TRBV25-1,TGTGCCAGCAGTGAATATTTTGGGACAGGGTATGAAAAACTGTTTTTT,CASSEYFGTGYEKLFF
TRBD1,-,TRBJ1-1,TRBV29-1,TGCAGCGTTGACAGGGGGACTGAAGCTTTCTTT,CSVDRGTEAFF
TRBD1,-,TRBJ2-7,TRBV11-1,TGTGCCAGCAGCGAGACAGGGGGTGGCTCCTACGAGCAGTACTTC,CASSETGGGSYEQYF